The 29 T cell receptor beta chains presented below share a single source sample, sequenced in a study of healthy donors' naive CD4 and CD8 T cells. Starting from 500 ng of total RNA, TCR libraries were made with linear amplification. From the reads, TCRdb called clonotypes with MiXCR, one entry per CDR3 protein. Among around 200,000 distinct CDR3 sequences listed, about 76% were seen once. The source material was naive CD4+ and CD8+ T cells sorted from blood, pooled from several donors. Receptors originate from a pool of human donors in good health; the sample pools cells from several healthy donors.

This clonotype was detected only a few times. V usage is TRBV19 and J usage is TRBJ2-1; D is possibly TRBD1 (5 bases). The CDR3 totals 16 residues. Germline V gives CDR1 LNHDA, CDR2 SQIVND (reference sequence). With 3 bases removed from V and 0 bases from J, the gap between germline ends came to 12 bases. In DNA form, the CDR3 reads TGTGCCAGTAGTATCTGGGGCTCTAGCTCCTACAATGAGCAGTTCTTC. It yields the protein CASSIWGSSSYNEQFF. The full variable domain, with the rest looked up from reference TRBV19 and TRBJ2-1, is DGGITQSPKYLFRKEGQNVTLSCEQNLNHDAMYWYRQDPGQGLRLIYYSQIVNDFQKGDIAEGYSVSREKKESFPLTVTSAQKNPTAFYLCASSIWGSSSYNEQFFGPGTRLTVL.

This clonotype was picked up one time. This CDR3 is CASSQQDSLVIEQYF. In nucleotides, the CDR3 is TGTGCCAGCAGCCAACAGGACTCCCTAGTCATCGAGCAGTACTTC. The rearrangement joins TRBV5-6 to TRBJ2-7; D may match TRBD1 or TRBD2 (5 bases each). The germline CDR1 and CDR2 sequences are SGHDT and YYEEEE. Trimming pared 4 bases from V and 6 bases from J, leaving 20 bases between. The CDR3 loop spans 15 amino acids.

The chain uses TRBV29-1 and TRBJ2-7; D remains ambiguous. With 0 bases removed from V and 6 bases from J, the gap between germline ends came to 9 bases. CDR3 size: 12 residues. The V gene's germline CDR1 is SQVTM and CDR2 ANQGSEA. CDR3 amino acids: CSVEDQTGEQYF. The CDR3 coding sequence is TGCAGCGTTGAAGACCAGACCGGCGAGCAGTACTTC.

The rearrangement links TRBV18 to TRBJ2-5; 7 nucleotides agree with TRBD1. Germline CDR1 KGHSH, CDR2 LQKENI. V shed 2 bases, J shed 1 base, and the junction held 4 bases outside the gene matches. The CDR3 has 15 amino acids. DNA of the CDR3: TGTGCCAGCTCACCAACGAGGGGGCGCCAAGAGACCCAGTACTTC. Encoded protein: CASSPTRGRQETQYF.

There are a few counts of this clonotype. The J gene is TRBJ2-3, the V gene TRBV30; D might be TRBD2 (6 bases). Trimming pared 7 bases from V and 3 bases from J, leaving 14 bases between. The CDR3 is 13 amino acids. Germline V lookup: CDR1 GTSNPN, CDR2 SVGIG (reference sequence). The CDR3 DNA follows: TGTGCCTTACGGGAGTTGGGTACAGATACGCAGTATTTT. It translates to CALRELGTDTQYF.

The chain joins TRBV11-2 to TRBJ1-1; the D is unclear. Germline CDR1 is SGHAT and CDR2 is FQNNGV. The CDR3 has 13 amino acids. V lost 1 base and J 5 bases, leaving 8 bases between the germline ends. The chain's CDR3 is CASSLVRETEAFF. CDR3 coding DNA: TGTGCCAGCAGCTTAGTGAGGGAAACTGAAGCTTTCTTT.

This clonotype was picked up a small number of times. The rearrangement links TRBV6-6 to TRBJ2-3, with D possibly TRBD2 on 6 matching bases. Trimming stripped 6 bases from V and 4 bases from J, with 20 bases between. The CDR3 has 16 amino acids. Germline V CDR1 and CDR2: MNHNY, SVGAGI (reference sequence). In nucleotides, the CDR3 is TGTGCCAGCAGCCTCGGACTATCCCAGGCCCCAGATACGCAGTATTTT. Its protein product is CASSLGLSQAPDTQYF.

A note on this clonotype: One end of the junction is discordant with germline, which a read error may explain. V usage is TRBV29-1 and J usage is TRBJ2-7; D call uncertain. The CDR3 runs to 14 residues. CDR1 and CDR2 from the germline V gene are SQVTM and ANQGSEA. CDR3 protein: CGVVLNPSYYEQYF. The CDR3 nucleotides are TGCGGCGTTGTGCTGAATCCCTCATATTACGAGCAGTACTTC.

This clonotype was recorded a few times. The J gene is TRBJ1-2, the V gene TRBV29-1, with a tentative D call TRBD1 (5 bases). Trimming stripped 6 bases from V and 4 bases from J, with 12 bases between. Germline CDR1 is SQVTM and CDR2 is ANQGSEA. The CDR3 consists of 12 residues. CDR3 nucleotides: TGCAGCGTGGTTGACAGTCTCTATGGCTACACCTTC. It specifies CSVVDSLYGYTF. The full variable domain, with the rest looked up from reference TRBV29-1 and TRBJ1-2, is SAVISQKPSRDICQRGTSLTIQCQVDSQVTMMFWYRQQPGQSLTLIATANQGSEATYESGFVIDKFPISRPNLTFSTLTVSNMSPEDSSIYLCSVVDSLYGYTFGSGTRLTVV.

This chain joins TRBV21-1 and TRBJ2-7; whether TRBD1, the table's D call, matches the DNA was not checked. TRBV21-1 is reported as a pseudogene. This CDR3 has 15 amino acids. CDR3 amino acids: CASSEGQGPTYEQYF. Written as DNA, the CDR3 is TGTGCCAGCAGCGAGGGACAGGGGCCCACCTACGAGCAGTACTTC.

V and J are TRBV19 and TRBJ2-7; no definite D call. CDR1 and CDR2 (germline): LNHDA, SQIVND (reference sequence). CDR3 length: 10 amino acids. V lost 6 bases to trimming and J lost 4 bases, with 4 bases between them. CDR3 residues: CASSIYEQYF. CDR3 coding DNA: TGTGCCAGTAGCATTTACGAGCAGTACTTC.

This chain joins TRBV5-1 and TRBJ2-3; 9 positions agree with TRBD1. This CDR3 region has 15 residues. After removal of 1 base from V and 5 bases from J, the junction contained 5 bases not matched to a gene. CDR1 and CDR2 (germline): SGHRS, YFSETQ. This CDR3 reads CASSLIQGAGDTQYF. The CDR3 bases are TGCGCCAGCAGCTTGATACAGGGGGCAGGAGATACGCAGTATTTT.

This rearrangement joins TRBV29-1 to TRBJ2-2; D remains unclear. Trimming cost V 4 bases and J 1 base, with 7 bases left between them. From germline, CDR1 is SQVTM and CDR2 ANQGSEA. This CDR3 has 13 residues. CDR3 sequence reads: CSVGSRNTGELFF. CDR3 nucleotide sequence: TGCAGCGTTGGTAGCAGGAACACCGGGGAGCTGTTTTTT.

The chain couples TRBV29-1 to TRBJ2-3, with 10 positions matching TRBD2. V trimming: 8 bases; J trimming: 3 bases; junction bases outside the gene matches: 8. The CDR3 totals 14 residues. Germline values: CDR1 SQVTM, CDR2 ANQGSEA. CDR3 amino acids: CSLRLAGGTDTQYF. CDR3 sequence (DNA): TGCAGCCTACGACTAGCGGGTGGGACAGATACGCAGTATTTT.

CDR3 DNA: TGTGCCAGCAGCTTGTCAGGAAACTCCTATAATTCACCCCTCCACTTT. Protein: CASSLSGNSYNSPLHF. This rearrangement joins TRBV13 to TRBJ1-6; D call uncertain. This CDR3 is built from 16 residues. Trimming left V 3 bases short and J 0 bases short, with 9 bases between. From germline, CDR1 is PRHDT and CDR2 FYEKMQ (reference sequence). The variable domain in full, completed from reference TRBV13 and TRBJ1-6, reads AAGVIQSPRHLIKEKRETATLKCYPIPRHDTVYWYQQGPGQDPQFLISFYEKMQSDKGSIPDRFSAQQFSDYHSELNMSSLELGDSALYFCASSLSGNSYNSPLHFGNGTRLTVT.

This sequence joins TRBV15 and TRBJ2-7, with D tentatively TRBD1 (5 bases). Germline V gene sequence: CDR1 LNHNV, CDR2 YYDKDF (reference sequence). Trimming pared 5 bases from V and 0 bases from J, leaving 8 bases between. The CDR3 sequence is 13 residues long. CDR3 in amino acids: CATSPQVSYEQYF. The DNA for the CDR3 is TGTGCCACCAGCCCACAGGTCTCCTACGAGCAGTACTTC.

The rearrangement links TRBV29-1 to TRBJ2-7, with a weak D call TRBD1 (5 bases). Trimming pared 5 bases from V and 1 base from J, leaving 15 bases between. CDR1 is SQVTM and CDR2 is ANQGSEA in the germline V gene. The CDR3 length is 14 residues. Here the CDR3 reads CSVRTPAGSYEQYF. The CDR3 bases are TGCAGCGTTCGGACACCCGCTGGGTCCTACGAGCAGTACTTC.

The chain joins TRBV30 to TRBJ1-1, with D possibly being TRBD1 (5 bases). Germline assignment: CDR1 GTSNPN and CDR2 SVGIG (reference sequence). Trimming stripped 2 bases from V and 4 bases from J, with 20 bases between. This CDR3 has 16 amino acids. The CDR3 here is CAWSRAGGAVTTEAFF. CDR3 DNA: TGTGCCTGGAGTAGGGCCGGAGGGGCTGTGACCACTGAAGCTTTCTTT.

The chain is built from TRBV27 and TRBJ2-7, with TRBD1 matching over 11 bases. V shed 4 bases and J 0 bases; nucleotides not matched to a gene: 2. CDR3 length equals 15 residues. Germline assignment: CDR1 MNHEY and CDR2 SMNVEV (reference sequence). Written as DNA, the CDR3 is TGTGCCAGCAGTTCAGGACAGGGGGCCTCCTACGAGCAGTACTTC. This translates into CASSSGQGASYEQYF.

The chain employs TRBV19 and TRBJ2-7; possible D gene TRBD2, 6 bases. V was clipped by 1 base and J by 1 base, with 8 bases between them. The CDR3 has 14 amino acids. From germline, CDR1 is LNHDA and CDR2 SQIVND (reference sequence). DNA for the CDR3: TGTGCCAGTAGTATAGCGCGGGGTTCCTACGAGCAGTACTTC. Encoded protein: CASSIARGSYEQYF.

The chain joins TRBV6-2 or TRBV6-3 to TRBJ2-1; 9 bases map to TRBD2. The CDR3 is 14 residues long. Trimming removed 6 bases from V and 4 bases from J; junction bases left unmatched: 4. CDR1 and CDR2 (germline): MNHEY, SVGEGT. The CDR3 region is CASRRTSAYNEQFF. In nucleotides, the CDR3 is TGTGCCAGCAGACGGACTAGCGCTTACAATGAGCAGTTCTTC.

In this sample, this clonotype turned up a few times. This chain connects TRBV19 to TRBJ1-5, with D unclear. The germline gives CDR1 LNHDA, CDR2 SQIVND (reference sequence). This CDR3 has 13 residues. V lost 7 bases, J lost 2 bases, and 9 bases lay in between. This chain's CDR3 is CASTDGGNQPQHF. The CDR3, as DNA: TGTGCCAGTACTGACGGTGGCAATCAGCCCCAGCATTTT. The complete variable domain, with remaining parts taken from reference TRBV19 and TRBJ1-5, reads DGGITQSPKYLFRKEGQNVTLSCEQNLNHDAMYWYRQDPGQGLRLIYYSQIVNDFQKGDIAEGYSVSREKKESFPLTVTSAQKNPTAFYLCASTDGGNQPQHFGDGTRLSIL.

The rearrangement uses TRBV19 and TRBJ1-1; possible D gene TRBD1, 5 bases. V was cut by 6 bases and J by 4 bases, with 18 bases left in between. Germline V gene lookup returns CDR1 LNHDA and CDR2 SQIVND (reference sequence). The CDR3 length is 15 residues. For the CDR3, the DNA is TGTGCCAGTAGCCAGGGCCCCTTAACGGGCACTGAAGCTTTCTTT. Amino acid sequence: CASSQGPLTGTEAFF.

CDR3 nucleotide sequence: TGTGCCAGCAGTTTCGGACAGCAGAACACTGAAGCTTTCTTT. Protein sequence: CASSFGQQNTEAFF. The chain recombines TRBV6-6 with TRBJ1-1; D perhaps matches TRBD1 (6 bases). V was shortened by 4 bases and J by 1 base, with 10 bases between the two germline ends. The CDR3 consists of 14 residues. Germline V CDR1 and CDR2: MNHNY, SVGAGI (reference sequence).

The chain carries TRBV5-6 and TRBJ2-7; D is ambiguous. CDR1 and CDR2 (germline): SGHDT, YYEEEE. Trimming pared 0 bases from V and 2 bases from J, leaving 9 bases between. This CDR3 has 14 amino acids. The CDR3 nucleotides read TGTGCCAGCAGCTTGGAAGGCTTAACCTACGAGCAGTACTTC. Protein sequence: CASSLEGLTYEQYF.

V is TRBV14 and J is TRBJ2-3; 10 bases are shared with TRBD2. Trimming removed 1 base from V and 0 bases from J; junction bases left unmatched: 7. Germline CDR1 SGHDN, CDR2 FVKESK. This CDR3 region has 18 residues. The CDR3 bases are TGTGCCAGCAGCCAAGGACTAGCGGGTTCGCCTAGCACAGATACGCAGTATTTT. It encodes CASSQGLAGSPSTDTQYF.

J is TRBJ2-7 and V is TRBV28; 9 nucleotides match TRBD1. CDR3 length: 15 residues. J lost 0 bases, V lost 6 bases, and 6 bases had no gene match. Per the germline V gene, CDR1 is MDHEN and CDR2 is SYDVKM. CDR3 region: CASSPTQGASYEQYF. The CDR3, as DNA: TGTGCCAGCAGCCCAACACAGGGGGCCTCCTACGAGCAGTACTTC. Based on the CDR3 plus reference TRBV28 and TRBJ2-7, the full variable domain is DVKVTQSSRYLVKRTGEKVFLECVQDMDHENMFWYRQDPGLGLRLIYFSYDVKMKEKGDIPEGYSVSREKKERFSLILESASTNQTSMYLCASSPTQGASYEQYFGPGTRLTVT.

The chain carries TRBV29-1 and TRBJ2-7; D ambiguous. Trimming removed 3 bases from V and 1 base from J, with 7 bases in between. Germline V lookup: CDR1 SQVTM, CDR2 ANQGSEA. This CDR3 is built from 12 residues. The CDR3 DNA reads TGCAGCGTTGAGGCTGCATCCTACGAGCAGTACTTC. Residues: CSVEAASYEQYF.

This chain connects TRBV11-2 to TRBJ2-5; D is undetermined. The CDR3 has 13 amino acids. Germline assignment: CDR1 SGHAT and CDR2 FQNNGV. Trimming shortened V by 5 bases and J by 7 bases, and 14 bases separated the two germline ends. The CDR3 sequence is CASSEVWTGTQYF. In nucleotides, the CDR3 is TGTGCCAGCAGCGAGGTCTGGACGGGGACCCAGTACTTC. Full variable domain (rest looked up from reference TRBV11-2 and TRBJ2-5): EAGVAQSPRYKIIEKRQSVAFWCNPISGHATLYWYQQILGQGPKLLIQFQNNGVVDDSQLPKDRFSAERLKGVDSTLKIQPAKLEDSAVYLCASSEVWTGTQYFGPGTRLLVL.